The 17 T cell receptor beta chains presented below share a single source sample, sequenced in a study of vaccination effects on CD4 cells after COVID-19. Profiling relied on immunoSEQ multiplex PCR, and the TCRdb table lists in-frame clones only, not all of them. The sample lists more than 20,000 clones; roughly 72% were seen once. Their specific antigens are unknown. Sequencing in the ViraFEST assay came after antigen-specific CD4+ T cells had been expanded with viral peptide pools, which were used to stimulate PBMC. With approximately 10 days of culture completed, CD4+ T cells were isolated. Each participant was administered two doses of either the BNT162b2 or the mRNA-1273 vaccine. This specimen consisted of CD4+ T cells from PBMCs cultured with HCoV-NL63 spike peptides, obtained after COVID-19 vaccination. The receptors stem from a human donor who received a COVID-19 vaccine.

As concerns this clone: The junction departs from the called germline gene at one end, perhaps through a read error. The chain couples TRBV11-2 to TRBJ2-1; 9 bases fit TRBD2. Germline V gene lookup returns CDR1 SGHAT and CDR2 FQNNGV. The CDR3 extends over 15 amino acids. CDR3 DNA sequence: TGTGCCAGCAGCATAGAGCCTAGCGGGACCAATGAGCAGTTCTTC. Translated: CASSIEPSGTNEQFF. The full variable domain, rest sourced from reference TRBV11-2 and TRBJ2-1, is EAGVAQSPRYKIIEKRQSVAFWCNPISGHATLYWYQQILGQGPKLLIQFQNNGVVDDSQLPKDRFSAERLKGVDSTLKIQPAKLEDSAVYLCASSIEPSGTNEQFFGPGTRLTVL.

This sequence joins TRBV6-5 and TRBJ1-1, with D tentatively TRBD1 (6 bases). Germline CDR1 is MNHEY and CDR2 is SVGAGI. V was shortened by 2 bases and J by 6 bases, with 10 bases between the two germline ends. The CDR3 is 13 residues long. The CDR3 sequence: CASSYRDNPEAFF. As DNA, the CDR3 is TGTGCCAGCAGTTACAGGGACAACCCTGAAGCTTTCTTT.

This clone is deemed medium-sized. The chain is built from TRBV12-5 and TRBJ1-2; 10 positions agree with TRBD1. The CDR3 has 13 amino acids. Germline V gene lookup returns CDR1 LGHNT and CDR2 FRNRAP. J was trimmed by 8 bases and V by 6 bases; bases with no gene match: 6. CDR3 coding DNA: TGTGCTAGTGGCCACGGACAGGGGGGAGGCTACACCTTC. This codes for CASGHGQGGGYTF.

This clone was counted once. This rearrangement joins TRBV5-1 to TRBJ2-5; TRBD2 matches 15 bases. CDR3 size: 16 residues. J was trimmed by 5 bases and V by 0 bases; bases with no gene match: 2. Germline values: CDR1 SGHRS, CDR2 YFSETQ. The CDR3 loop reads CASSLGTSGGAETQYF. CDR3 bases: TGCGCCAGCAGCTTGGGGACTAGCGGGGGGGCGGAGACCCAGTACTTC.

The chain uses TRBV28 and TRBJ1-2; TRBD1 aligns across 8 bases. This CDR3 contains 14 residues. Trimming at V came to 2 bases and at J to 6 bases, leaving 5 bases not matched to a gene. The germline V gene encodes CDR1 MDHEN and CDR2 SYDVKM. CDR3 coding DNA: TGTGCCAGCAGTTTACAGGGGGCGCACGATGGCTACACCTTC. Its protein is CASSLQGAHDGYTF.

The chain has TRBV29-1 and TRBJ2-2; either TRBD1 or TRBD2 may supply D (5 bases each). V shed 4 bases and J shed 3 bases, with 21 bases lying between them. Per the germline V gene, CDR1 is SQVTM and CDR2 is ANQGSEA. CDR3 length: 17 amino acids. In nucleotides, the CDR3 is TGCAGCGTTGGCTTTACTGTTCCCGGGGCGCACACCGGGGAGCTGTTTTTT. Protein sequence: CSVGFTVPGAHTGELFF.

The chain joins TRBV5-1 to TRBJ2-3; 8 nucleotides align to TRBD2. The CDR3 is 15 residues long. Germline loops: CDR1 SGHRS, CDR2 YFSETQ. Trimming took 6 bases from V and 1 from J; bases not matched to a gene: 7. The CDR3 region is CASTPGGLRTDTQYF. Here the CDR3 DNA reads TGCGCCAGCACTCCGGGGGGGTTGCGCACAGATACGCAGTATTTT.

The chain joins TRBV5-4 to TRBJ2-7; TRBD1 might be the D (6 bases). V was clipped by 0 bases and J by 4 bases, with 14 bases between them. Germline CDR1 SGHNT, CDR2 YYREEE (reference sequence). CDR3 length: 15 amino acids. In nucleotides, the CDR3 is TGTGCCAGCAGCTTGGGATGGTCAGGGGCGTACGAGCAGTACTTC. Residues: CASSLGWSGAYEQYF.

This clone was found a few times. The chain links TRBV5-1 to TRBJ2-1, with 9 bases identical to TRBD2. Germline CDR1 SGHRS, CDR2 YFSETQ. This CDR3 is 15 amino acids long. V shed 2 bases, J shed 6 bases, and the junction held 6 bases outside the gene matches. The CDR3 region has the DNA TGCGCCAGCAGCTTCGCGGGGGGGCCCGGCAATGAGCAGTTCTTC. Translating gives CASSFAGGPGNEQFF. The full variable domain, completed using reference TRBV5-1 and TRBJ2-1, is KAGVTQTPRYLIKTRGQQVTLSCSPISGHRSVSWYQQTPGQGLQFLFEYFSETQRNKGNFPGRFSGRQFSNSRSEMNVSTLELGDSALYLCASSFAGGPGNEQFFGPGTRLTVL.

CDR3 DNA sequence: TGCGCCAGCAGCTTGGGTCACGAGCAGTACTTC. It specifies CASSLGHEQYF. The chain employs TRBV5-1 and TRBJ2-7; D unresolved. CDR3 length equals 11 residues. V lost 0 bases and J lost 5, with 3 bases in between. The germline V gene has CDR1 SGHRS and CDR2 YFSETQ.

This clone was observed a few times. The chain carries TRBV3-1 (or the pseudogene TRBV3-2) and TRBJ2-1, with 11 bases identical to TRBD2. Germline V gene data show CDR1 as LGHDT and CDR2 as YNNKEL (reference sequence). V shed 2 bases, J shed 10 bases, and the junction held 13 bases outside the gene matches. This CDR3 is built from 17 residues. The CDR3 DNA sequence: TGTGCCAGCAGCCAACTATCTGGGCTAGCGGGAGGAGGGGAGCAGTTCTTC. It encodes CASSQLSGLAGGGEQFF.

The chain links TRBV29-1 to TRBJ2-1; 8 bases align to TRBD1. The junction had 9 bases not matched to a gene; V was cut back by 5 bases and J by 3 bases. The CDR3 is 15 amino acids. The germline gives CDR1 SQVTM, CDR2 ANQGSEA. The CDR3 region is CSVTWTGKSYNEQFF. In DNA form, the CDR3 reads TGCAGCGTTACCTGGACAGGGAAGAGCTACAATGAGCAGTTCTTC.

The V gene is TRBV2, the J gene TRBJ1-1; TRBD1 might be the D (6 bases). The CDR3 is 18 residues long. V lost 0 bases and J lost 5, with 22 bases in between. Germline loops: CDR1 SNHLY, CDR2 FYNNEI. The CDR3 here is CASSEASPLAAGATEAFF. The CDR3 nucleotides read TGTGCCAGCAGTGAAGCTAGTCCCCTGGCGGCAGGGGCGACTGAAGCTTTCTTT.

The chain recombines TRBV6-5 with TRBJ2-7, with 9 bases aligning to TRBD2. This CDR3 is 16 amino acids long. Germline values: CDR1 MNHEY, CDR2 SVGAGI. Trimming at V came to 0 bases and at J to 1 base, leaving 4 bases not matched to a gene. DNA of the CDR3: TGTGCCAGCAGTTACTCCGGACTAGCGCCTTCCTACGAGCAGTACTTC. Protein product: CASSYSGLAPSYEQYF.

J is TRBJ1-2 and V is TRBV5-6; no clear D. Germline-derived CDR1 and CDR2 are SGHDT and YYEEEE. The V end was cut by 4 bases, the J end by 3 bases, with 22 bases between. The CDR3 covers 17 residues. The DNA for the CDR3 is TGTGCCAGCAGCCCCACCTTGGGATTTAATAGTGACTATGGCTACACCTTC. Protein product: CASSPTLGFNSDYGYTF.

The chain links TRBV4-2 to TRBJ2-1, with 11 positions matching TRBD2. The ends lost 6 bases at V and 7 bases at J; junction bases unmatched: 11. The V gene's germline CDR1 is LGHNA and CDR2 YNFKEQ. The CDR3 contains 16 residues. CDR3 amino acids: CASRSSIAGGDNEQFF. The CDR3 nucleotides read TGTGCCAGCAGGTCCAGCATAGCGGGGGGGGATAATGAGCAGTTCTTC.

The chain combines TRBV6-1 with TRBJ2-5; 9 bases are a match to TRBD1. The V gene end was trimmed by 2 bases and the J gene end by 5 bases; junction bases not matched to a gene: 3. CDR3 size: 14 residues. Germline CDR1 MNHNS, CDR2 SASEGT. CDR3 sequence (DNA): TGTGCCAGCAGTGAACTGGGGACAGGGGAGACCCAGTACTTC. This codes for CASSELGTGETQYF.